A single sample gave rise to the 15 T cell receptor beta chains below, sequenced in a study of blood T cell repertoires in COVID-19. The assay was immunoSEQ multiplex PCR, and TCRdb's table has in-frame clones only and misses some. The sample comprises more than 90,000 clones, approximately 89% of which are singletons, and under 5% rests with the top ten. Sequencing input: peripheral blood. The receptor set was obtained from a man aged 40-49 years with acute or convalescent COVID-19.

This chain links TRBV3-1 (or the pseudogene TRBV3-2) with TRBJ2-7; 7 positions match TRBD1. CDR1 and CDR2 (germline): LGHDT, YNNKEL (reference sequence). The ends lost 3 bases at V and 0 bases at J; junction bases unmatched: 8. The CDR3 is 16 residues long. CDR3 bases: TGTGCCAGCAGCCATGGACCGGGACAGAGCTCCTACGAGCAGTACTTC. Translating gives CASSHGPGQSSYEQYF.

The rearrangement links TRBV29-1 to TRBJ1-5; tentatively, D is TRBD1 (6 bases). This CDR3 spans 12 amino acids. V was cut by 7 bases and J by 6 bases, with 13 bases left in between. The V gene's germline CDR1 is SQVTM and CDR2 ANQGSEA. The CDR3 bases are TGCAGCGCATGGACAGAGGGTCAGCCCCAGCATTTT. Its translation: CSAWTEGQPQHF.

CDR3 amino acids: CASSDFGQGRGEQYF. The CDR3 DNA sequence: TGTGCCAGCAGTGACTTCGGACAGGGTCGCGGGGAGCAGTACTTC. This chain links TRBV2 with TRBJ2-7, with 8 bases aligning to TRBD1. V trimming: 3 bases; J trimming: 7 bases; junction bases outside the gene matches: 11. Per the germline V gene, CDR1 is SNHLY and CDR2 is FYNNEI. The CDR3 totals 15 residues.

The V and J genes are TRBV12-2 and TRBJ1-6; TRBD1, the table's D call, was not compared with the DNA. TRBV12-2 is annotated as a pseudogene. This CDR3 is 16 amino acids long. CDR3 residues: CASRLAGTDYNSPLHF. CDR3 DNA sequence: TGTGCAAGTCGCTTAGCCGGGACAGACTATAATTCACCCCTCCACTTT.

The chain couples TRBV3-1 (or the pseudogene TRBV3-2) to TRBJ2-2; 9 bases fit TRBD2. The germline V gene has CDR1 LGHDT and CDR2 YNNKEL (reference sequence). The CDR3 sequence is 17 residues long. With V trimmed by 6 bases and J by 4 bases, 12 bases remained unmatched. The CDR3 reads CASSPRLAARGTGELFF. Written as DNA, the CDR3 is TGTGCCAGCAGTCCCCGACTAGCGGCCCGGGGCACCGGGGAGCTGTTTTTT.

The genes are TRBV10-3 and TRBJ1-5; no reliable D call. Trimming shortened V by 4 bases and J by 1 base, and 14 bases separated the two germline ends. Germline V gene sequence: CDR1 ENHRY, CDR2 SYGVKD. The CDR3 totals 16 residues. The CDR3 DNA follows: TGTGCCATCAGTGGATCCGGGGTCGGGAGCAATCAGCCCCAGCATTTT. Translation: CAISGSGVGSNQPQHF.

This chain connects TRBV10-3 to TRBJ1-4; 7 bases are a match to TRBD1. The CDR3 totals 13 residues. CDR1 and CDR2 from the germline V gene are ENHRY and SYGVKD. Trimming removed 6 bases from V and 5 bases from J; junction bases left unmatched: 3. CDR3 DNA sequence: TGTGCCATCAGAGGGACAGAAAATGAAAAACTGTTTTTT. As protein: CAIRGTENEKLFF.

The V gene is TRBV2, the J gene TRBJ1-4, with D possibly being TRBD1 (5 bases). Trimming removed 4 bases at V and 8 bases at J, with 14 bases between. Germline V gives CDR1 SNHLY, CDR2 FYNNEI. CDR3 length equals 14 residues. CDR3 amino acids: CASSVGLGGEKLFF. The CDR3 nucleotides read TGTGCCAGCAGTGTGGGACTGGGCGGAGAAAAACTGTTTTTT.

The chain links TRBV14 to TRBJ2-1; tentative D call: TRBD2 (6 bases). Deletions cut 4 bases from V and 0 bases from J, with 13 bases between. The CDR3 is made up of 16 amino acids. Germline CDR1 reads SGHDN; CDR2 reads FVKESK. The DNA for the CDR3 is TGTGCCAGCAGCCCACGAGGGAGGAGCTCCTACAATGAGCAGTTCTTC. Translated, it gives CASSPRGRSSYNEQFF.

This clone has more than one count but fewer than ten. The chain joins TRBV5-6 to TRBJ1-2; the D gene is possibly TRBD1 (5 bases). Germline V gene data show CDR1 as SGHDT and CDR2 as YYEEEE. Between the trimmed V and J ends, which lost 3 bases and 0 bases, there was a span of 15 bases. There are 16 residues in the CDR3. In DNA, the CDR3 is TGTGCCAGCAGCTCTTACAGGACCAATTCTAACTATGGCTACACCTTC. Its protein product is CASSSYRTNSNYGYTF.

The chain employs TRBV9 and TRBJ1-2; TRBD1 is a possible D gene (6 bases). In germline, CDR1 is SGDLS, CDR2 YYNGEE. The CDR3 has 13 amino acids. Trimming pared 4 bases from V and 6 bases from J, leaving 13 bases between. DNA for the CDR3: TGTGCCAGCAGCCTCACAGGGACCCATGGCTACACCTTC. Amino acid sequence: CASSLTGTHGYTF.

V is TRBV12-3 or TRBV12-4 and J is TRBJ1-3, with unresolved D. V dropped 5 bases and J dropped 4 bases, with 6 bases sitting between them. This CDR3 comprises 12 residues. CDR3 loop: CASSKLGNTIYF. CDR3 DNA: TGTGCCAGCAGTAAACTCGGAAACACCATATATTTT.

The rearrangement uses TRBV10-2 and TRBJ1-2; D perhaps matches TRBD1 (5 bases). Trimming pared 3 bases from V and 1 base from J, leaving 6 bases between. The CDR3 has 13 residues. CDR1 is WSHSY, CDR2 SAAADI, per germline. As DNA, the CDR3 is TGCGCCAGCAGTGACAGGGTTAACTATGGCTACACCTTC. Its translation is CASSDRVNYGYTF.

The CDR3 bases are TGTGCCAGCAGCTATGCTTCGACAGACCTTAATGAAAAACTGTTTTTT. Protein sequence: CASSYASTDLNEKLFF. V is TRBV14 and J is TRBJ1-4, with a possible D match to TRBD1 (5 bases). Germline CDR1 reads SGHDN; CDR2 reads FVKESK. CDR3 size: 16 residues. Trimming stripped 5 bases from V and 4 bases from J, with 17 bases between. Based on the CDR3 plus reference TRBV14 and TRBJ1-4, the full variable domain is EAGVTQFPSHSVIEKGQTVTLRCDPISGHDNLYWYRRVMGKEIKFLLHFVKESKQDESGMPNNRFLAERTGGTYSTLKVQPAELEDSGVYFCASSYASTDLNEKLFFGSGTQLSVL.

CDR3 bases: TGCGCCAGCAGCCAAGAATCAACGGGAGGTACGGTTAATGAGCAGTTCTTC. It translates to CASSQESTGGTVNEQFF. This chain uses TRBV4-1 with TRBJ2-1; 7 positions agree with TRBD2. The CDR3 has 17 amino acids. J was trimmed by 7 bases and V by 0 bases; bases with no gene match: 12. CDR1 and CDR2 (germline): MGHRA, YSYEKL.